Below, 8 T cell receptor beta chains from the same sample are listed, as sequenced in a study of PD-1 blockade in mismatch repair-deficient tumors. The repertoire was sequenced with immunoSEQ multiplex PCR; TCRdb's copy has only in-frame clones and lacks some. This sample has tens of thousands of clones, with nearly 85% found just once. Sequencing used peripheral blood, obtained 12 weeks after starting pembrolizumab. All receptors come from an adult with mismatch repair-deficient cancer.

The chain uses TRBV19 and TRBJ2-6; 7 nucleotides match TRBD1. This CDR3 has 17 amino acids. Losses at the gene ends were 0 bases for V and 0 bases for J; bases not matched to a gene: 2. Germline CDR1 and CDR2: LNHDA and SQIVND (reference sequence). CDR3 nucleotide sequence: TGTGCCAGTAGTATAGATGGGGACAGCTCTGGGGCCAACGTCCTGACTTTC. Its translation is CASSIDGDSSGANVLTF.

This clone was seen once. This chain links TRBV15 with TRBJ2-7; the D is unclear. There are 13 residues in the CDR3. Germline V CDR1 and CDR2: LNHNV, YYDKDF (reference sequence). V shed 8 bases and J shed 2 bases, with 13 bases lying between them. The CDR3 region is CATGVAATYEQYF. The CDR3 coding sequence is TGTGCCACCGGAGTAGCAGCTACCTACGAGCAGTACTTC.

V and J are TRBV13 and TRBJ2-7; D call uncertain. Germline-derived CDR1 and CDR2 are PRHDT and FYEKMQ (reference sequence). Trimming stripped 1 base from V and 1 base from J, with 8 bases between. This CDR3 has 14 residues. CDR3 bases: TGTGCCAGCAGCTTAGTGGTGGAGTCCTACGAGCAGTACTTC. Its translation is CASSLVVESYEQYF.

CDR3 sequence (DNA): TGTGCCAGCAGCCGTAGCGGGAGTGTTCAAGAGACCCAGTACTTC. It codes for CASSRSGSVQETQYF. This chain uses TRBV5-4 with TRBJ2-5, with TRBD2 matching over 9 bases. This CDR3 spans 15 amino acids. The ends lost 4 bases at V and 2 bases at J; junction bases unmatched: 6. Germline loops: CDR1 SGHNT, CDR2 YYREEE (reference sequence).

The rearrangement uses TRBV9 and TRBJ2-3, with D unresolved. In germline, CDR1 is SGDLS, CDR2 YYNGEE. Trimming left V 4 bases short and J 2 bases short, with 14 bases between. The CDR3 is 15 amino acids. The CDR3 region is CASSSDGRHTDTQYF. CDR3 nucleotides: TGTGCCAGCAGCTCAGACGGCAGACACACAGATACGCAGTATTTT.

The chain is built from TRBV11-3 and TRBJ1-3; D perhaps matches TRBD1 (5 bases). Germline CDR1 is SGHNT and CDR2 is YENEEA. The V end was cut by 3 bases, the J end by 2 bases, with 17 bases between. The CDR3 length is 17 residues. The CDR3 bases are TGTGCCAGCAGCTTGGGGCTGTCAATATCCGCTGGAAACACCATATATTTT. Translated: CASSLGLSISAGNTIYF.

V usage is TRBV30 and J usage is TRBJ2-1; no clear D. Between the trimmed V and J ends, which lost 6 bases and 0 bases, there was a span of 12 bases. CDR1 is GTSNPN and CDR2 is SVGIG in the germline V gene (reference sequence). This CDR3 region has 14 residues. In DNA form, the CDR3 reads TGTGCCTGCCTCGATGCCAGCTCCTACAATGAGCAGTTCTTC. It is translated as CACLDASSYNEQFF.

The genes are TRBV27 and TRBJ2-7; the D is unclear. This CDR3 comprises 13 residues. V lost 0 bases to trimming and J lost 4 bases, with 7 bases between them. From germline, CDR1 is MNHEY and CDR2 SMNVEV (reference sequence). The CDR3 DNA is TGTGCCAGCAGTTTATCCCCCGGGTACGAGCAGTACTTC. It is translated as CASSLSPGYEQYF.